A selection of T cell receptor beta chains follows, all from one sample in a study of T cell responses to AZD1222 COVID-19 vaccine. Profiled with immunoSEQ multiplex PCR; TCRdb holds only in-frame clones, not every one. The sample contains 75,000 to 100,000 clones, 90% of which appear only once. Sample: peripheral blood, taken on day 0 of AZD1222 vaccination. These receptors were obtained from an adult in good health. Both conserved end residues are part of each CDR3. The D gene is left open where the match is weak. Part of the rows lack a size; the others show once, few, many or a class for expanded clones.

>-|TRBD1|TRBV19|TRBJ2-7
TGTGCCAGATCGAACCTTACGGGACAGGGATTCCTTAGGGCCTGCGAGCAGTACTTC
CARSNLTGQGFLRACEQYF
>-|-|TRBV6-4|TRBJ1-4
TGTGCCAGCAGAATGACAGGTAGGGAAAAACTGTTTTTT
CASRMTGREKLFF
>-|-|TRBV7-9|TRBJ2-7
TGTGCCAGCAGCCCCGGACCGGCCTACGAGCAGTACTTC
CASSPGPAYEQYF
>-|TRBD1|TRBV27|TRBJ2-3
TGTGCCAGCAGTTTCTTTGGGACAGGGGAGTCAGATACGCAGTATTTT
CASSFFGTGESDTQYF
>-|-|TRBV19|TRBJ1-5
TGTGCCACCGGGAAGGGGAAGGATCAGCCCCAGCATTTT
CATGKGKDQPQHF
>-|TRBD2|TRBV7-2|TRBJ2-7
TGTGCCAGCAGCCTAGTCCTAGCGGGGTCCTACGAGCAGTACTTC
CASSLVLAGSYEQYF
>-|-|TRBV7-9|TRBJ2-7
TGTGCCAGCAGCAAGAGCGGGCCCCAGTCCTACGAGCAGTACTTC
CASSKSGPQSYEQYF
>-|-|TRBV19|TRBJ1-5
TGTGCCAGTAGTATAGAGGGGGCTAGTCAGCCCCAGCATTTT
CASSIEGASQPQHF
>-|TRBD2|TRBV7-2|TRBJ2-3
TGTGCCAGCAGCCCGCGACTAGCGGGAGGCTCAGATACGCAGTATTTT
CASSPRLAGGSDTQYF
>-|-|TRBV9|TRBJ1-5
TGTGCCAGCGGGACCTCCTGGGGCAATCAGCCCCAGCATTTT
CASGTSWGNQPQHF
>-|-|TRBV7-2|TRBJ2-2
TGTGCCAGCAGCCAGATCTTGACGAACACCGGGGAGCTGTTTTTT
CASSQILTNTGELFF
>few|TRBD2|TRBV27|TRBJ2-7
TGTGCCAGCAGTTTTAATCCGGGGGGGCAAGGCTCCTACGAGCAGTACTTC
CASSFNPGGQGSYEQYF
>-|-|TRBV19|TRBJ1-4
TGTGCCAGTAGTGAGGTAGTCGGAGGGGCAACTAATGAAAAACTGTTTTTT
CASSEVVGGATNEKLFF
>-|-|TRBV9|TRBJ1-5
TGTGCCAGCAGCGAGGGGGGGCTAGGACAGCCCCAGCATTTT
CASSEGGLGQPQHF
>-|-|TRBV11-1|TRBJ1-1
TGTGCCAGCAGCTTAAGTAACACTGAAGCTTTCTTT
CASSLSNTEAFF
>-|-|TRBV28|TRBJ2-4
TGTGCCAGCAGTGGGGACGGAGACATTCAGTACTTC
CASSGDGDIQYF
>-|TRBD1|TRBV10-3|TRBJ2-7
TGTGCCATCAGTGACCGGACAGGGGGCGATTACGAGCAGTACTTC
CAISDRTGGDYEQYF
>-|TRBD1|TRBV6-5|TRBJ1-5
TGTGCCAGCAGTCGACAGGGGCGTCAGCCCCAGCATTTT
CASSRQGRQPQHF
>-|-|TRBV18|TRBJ1-4
TGTGCCAGCTCACCACTGGACAGCAATGAAAAACTGTTTTTT
CASSPLDSNEKLFF
>-|-|TRBV11-2|TRBJ2-1
TGTGCCAGCAGCCGGCCGGGGAATGAGCAGTTCTTC
CASSRPGNEQFF
>once|-|TRBV29-1|TRBJ2-5
TGCAGCGTTGAAACCTGGGGCCCCCTCGGGCGATCTTCGGAGACCCAGTACTTC
CSVETWGPLGRSSETQYF
>-|TRBD2|TRBV28|TRBJ2-1
TGTGCCAGCAGCTCGGCCGAACTAGCGGGAGAGGGTGAGCAGTTCTTC
CASSSAELAGEGEQFF
>-|-|TRBV7-2|TRBJ2-7
TGTGCCAGCAGCCCGAAGACAGCCTACGAGCAGTACTTC
CASSPKTAYEQYF
>once|-|TRBV6-5|TRBJ1-6
TGTGCCAGCAGTTACTCGAGACTTGGGTTACCCCTCCACTTT
CASSYSRLGLPLHF
>-|-|TRBV28|TRBJ1-1
TGTGCCAGCAGTCAAGGTGGCACTGAAGCTTTCTTT
CASSQGGTEAFF
>few|-|TRBV28|TRBJ2-2
TGTGCCAGCAGTTGGGTGCGGGGAGGCACCGGGGAGCTGTTTTTT
CASSWVRGGTGELFF
>-|-|TRBV4-1|TRBJ2-2
TGCGCCAGCAGAGACACCGGGGAGCTGTTTTTT
CASRDTGELFF
>-|-|TRBV12-3/TRBV12-4|TRBJ2-2
TGTGCCACCCAGCGGGCAGCCACCGGGGAGCTGTTTTTT
CATQRAATGELFF
>-|TRBD1|TRBV30|TRBJ1-2
TGTGCCTGGAGTGTGAGCCGACAGGGAAGCTATGGCTACACCTTC
CAWSVSRQGSYGYTF